Below, 16 T cell receptor beta chains from the same sample are listed, as sequenced in a study of blood T cell repertoires in COVID-19. This table comes from immunoSEQ multiplex PCR, and its TCRdb copy is limited to in-frame clones, with some not included. The top ten clones hold about 4.5% of a sample with around 130,000 clones, roughly nine tenths of them seen once. Sequenced: peripheral blood. All receptors come from a man aged 55 to 70 with COVID-19, enrolled during active disease.

Here the CDR3 DNA reads TGCAGCGTTGTAGCGGGAGGGACAGATACGCAGTATTTT. Amino acid sequence: CSVVAGGTDTQYF. The V call is TRBV29-1, the J call TRBJ2-3; 11 bases are a match to TRBD2. The CDR3 sequence is 13 residues long. The germline CDR1 and CDR2 sequences are SQVTM and ANQGSEA. Germline trimming cut 4 bases from V and 3 bases from J; bases unmatched to any gene: 0.

To note about this clone: The same CDR3 is also encoded by other DNA sequences in this sample. This chain uses TRBV18 with TRBJ2-1; the match to TRBD1 covers 8 bases. The germline gives CDR1 KGHSH, CDR2 LQKENI. The CDR3 is 15 amino acids. Losses at the gene ends were 3 bases for V and 2 bases for J; bases not matched to a gene: 3. CDR3 in amino acids: CASSPGQGTYNEQFF. For the CDR3, the DNA is TGTGCCAGCTCACCCGGACAGGGTACCTACAATGAGCAGTTCTTC.

This chain connects TRBV19 to TRBJ1-1, with 9 positions matching TRBD1. The CDR3 length is 16 residues. Germline trimming cut 3 bases from V and 1 base from J; bases unmatched to any gene: 6. Looked up from germline, CDR1 is LNHDA and CDR2 is SQIVND (reference sequence). The CDR3: CASSMRVGQGNTEAFF. DNA for the CDR3: TGTGCCAGTAGTATGCGGGTGGGACAGGGGAACACTGAAGCTTTCTTT.

The rearrangement joins TRBV7-3 to TRBJ1-5; D remains unclear. Trimming removed 2 bases at V and 7 bases at J, with 9 bases between. Germline assignment: CDR1 SGHTA and CDR2 FQGTGA. The CDR3 totals 13 residues. The CDR3 region has the DNA TGTGCCAGCAGCTTATACAGCGGGCAGCCCCAGCATTTT. It translates to CASSLYSGQPQHF.

The chain uses TRBV11-3 and TRBJ1-1, with D possibly matching TRBD1 (6 bases). Germline V gene sequence: CDR1 SGHNT, CDR2 YENEEA. The germline V and J ends were trimmed by 5 bases and 3 bases, with 10 bases remaining between them. The CDR3 contains 13 residues. The DNA of the CDR3 is TGTGCCAGCAGCACACAGGGTGACACTGAAGCTTTCTTT. Encoded protein: CASSTQGDTEAFF.

The chain combines TRBV6-5 with TRBJ1-5; TRBD1 matches 7 bases. This CDR3 has 14 residues. The germline gives CDR1 MNHEY, CDR2 SVGAGI. J was trimmed by 4 bases and V by 5 bases; bases with no gene match: 5. CDR3 loop: CASSRTGGNQPQHF. CDR3 nucleotides: TGTGCCAGCAGTCGGACAGGCGGTAATCAGCCCCAGCATTTT.

Concerning this clone itself: This sample also contains other DNA sequences that code for the same CDR3. This chain uses TRBV24-1 with TRBJ2-1; tentative D call: TRBD2 (5 bases). CDR1 is KGHDR, CDR2 SFDVKD, per germline. The CDR3 covers 12 residues. With 5 bases removed from V and 4 bases from J, the gap between germline ends came to 5 bases. CDR3 loop: CATSAGYNEQFF. In nucleotides, the CDR3 is TGTGCCACCAGTGCGGGATACAATGAGCAGTTCTTC.

The CDR3, as DNA: TGTGCCAGCAGCCAAGATCGAGGGTCCCCGTACAATGAGCAGTTCTTC. Residues: CASSQDRGSPYNEQFF. The chain recombines TRBV3-1 (or the pseudogene TRBV3-2) with TRBJ2-1; a possible D gene is TRBD2 (5 bases). The CDR3 runs to 16 residues. CDR1 LGHDT and CDR2 YNNKEL come from the germline V gene (reference sequence). V lost 0 bases, J lost 4 bases, and 13 bases lay in between.

V gene TRBV10-3 combines with J gene TRBJ1-2, with no clear D. The CDR3 extends over 16 amino acids. Trimming cost V 3 bases and J 4 bases, with 18 bases left between them. Per the germline V gene, CDR1 is ENHRY and CDR2 is SYGVKD. This CDR3 reads CAISEAAGAGVYGYTF. CDR3 nucleotide sequence: TGTGCCATCAGTGAAGCGGCAGGCGCCGGGGTCTATGGCTACACCTTC.

This clone was seen only once. This rearrangement joins TRBV19 to TRBJ2-7, with D perhaps TRBD1 (6 bases). Trimming shortened V by 1 base and J by 2 bases, and 12 bases separated the two germline ends. This CDR3 is 15 amino acids long. The germline V gene encodes CDR1 LNHDA and CDR2 SQIVND (reference sequence). The CDR3 DNA reads as TGTGCCAGTAGTATAGCACAGGGCCCTCCCTACGAGCAGTACTTC. This gives the protein CASSIAQGPPYEQYF.

J is TRBJ1-5 and V is TRBV19; D may be TRBD1 (6 bases). CDR1 LNHDA and CDR2 SQIVND come from the germline V gene (reference sequence). This CDR3 is built from 13 residues. The V end was cut by 7 bases, the J end by 9 bases, with 16 bases between. The CDR3 coding sequence is TGTGCCAGTACCTCACTACAGGGTGCGCCCCAGCATTTT. Its translation is CASTSLQGAPQHF.

The chain links TRBV9 to TRBJ1-6; a possible D gene is TRBD1 (5 bases). Germline V gives CDR1 SGDLS, CDR2 YYNGEE. This CDR3 contains 16 residues. Trimming removed 0 bases at V and 7 bases at J, with 14 bases between. The CDR3 nucleotides are TGTGCCAGCAGCGTAGCAGCGACAGTCCGGAATTCACCCCTCCACTTT. It specifies CASSVAATVRNSPLHF.

V usage is TRBV28 and J usage is TRBJ1-2; D uncertain. This CDR3 has 14 amino acids. V lost 5 bases, J lost 4 bases, and 14 bases lay in between. CDR1 and CDR2 from the germline V gene are MDHEN and SYDVKM. The CDR3 DNA reads TGTGCCAGCAGTGAGAGGGATCGGGGCTATGGCTACACCTTC. It translates to CASSERDRGYGYTF.

V is TRBV30 and J is TRBJ1-6, with D maybe TRBD1 (5 bases). The V end lost 0 bases, the J end lost 5 bases, and 8 bases lay between the germline ends. Germline CDR1 and CDR2: GTSNPN and SVGIG (reference sequence). The CDR3 consists of 14 residues. Here the CDR3 DNA reads TGTGCCTGGAGTGTGGCGGACAATAATTCACCCCTCCACTTT. This encodes CAWSVADNNSPLHF.

The CDR3 DNA sequence: TGTGCCAGCAGCTCCGACAGGGTAAGACTGTCAGATACGCAGTATTTT. Translation: CASSSDRVRLSDTQYF. This chain links TRBV5-4 with TRBJ2-3; 7 bases align to TRBD1. CDR3 size: 16 residues. With 3 bases clipped from V and 4 bases from J, the junction kept 11 bases outside the gene matches. Germline V gives CDR1 SGHNT, CDR2 YYREEE (reference sequence).

The table lists this clone with a few counts. The rearrangement joins TRBV27 to TRBJ2-5; the D gene is possibly TRBD1 (5 bases). This CDR3 has 14 residues. Trimming took off 5 bases at V and 1 base at J, with 11 bases between the two ends. CDR1 is MNHEY and CDR2 is SMNVEV in the germline V gene (reference sequence). The CDR3 region has the DNA TGTGCCAGCAGTCAATGGGGCAGCCAAGAGACCCAGTACTTC. Its protein is CASSQWGSQETQYF.